Listed here are 11 T cell receptor beta chains from one sample, sequenced in a study of prognosis after radiotherapy for stage I lung cancer. Multiplex PCR, run in two rounds, amplified TCR beta CDR3 from genomic DNA. Primers specific to each TRBV and TRBJ gene drove first-round PCR. TCRdb used MiXCR to reprocess the multiplex PCR reads, holding one entry per CDR3 protein. The sample includes about 35,000 distinct CDR3 sequences, 32% of them seen just once. The source material was PBMCs, sampled before or after stereotactic body radiation therapy (not recorded which). These receptors all stem from a donor aged 50 or older with non-small cell lung cancer.

This clonotype was detected many times. The chain links TRBV19 to TRBJ2-5; 10 nucleotides line up with TRBD1. Germline V CDR1 and CDR2: LNHDA, SQIVND (reference sequence). This CDR3 comprises 14 residues. The V segment lost 5 bases and the J segment 5 bases; nucleotides outside the gene matches: 5. CDR3 nucleotides: TGTGCCAGTAGTTCGACAGGGGGCCGGGAGACCCAGTACTTC. It specifies CASSSTGGRETQYF.

This clonotype was picked up one time. Only one base separates this from a far larger clonotype, so it likely reflects a read error. The V call is TRBV6-4, the J call TRBJ1-4, with D unresolved. CDR3 length: 15 amino acids. Trimming took 5 bases from V and 7 from J, leaving 17 bases between them. Germline V gene lookup returns CDR1 MRHNA and CDR2 SNTAGT. In nucleotides, the CDR3 is TGTGCCAGCAGTTCCTCCCCCGTGGTGCGTGAAAAACTGTTTTTT. Its protein product is CASSSSPVVREKLFF.

Worth noting for this clonotype: One base away lies a much larger clone, so this may be a sequencing read error. V is TRBV6-1 and J is TRBJ2-5; D might be TRBD2 (6 bases). There are 14 residues in the CDR3. V was trimmed by 7 bases and J by 5 bases, leaving 17 bases between them. Looked up from germline, CDR1 is MNHNS and CDR2 is SASEGT. CDR3 nucleotides: TGTGCCAGCACCCACAGGCGGGGCGTGGAGACCCAGTACTTC. Residues: CASTHRRGVETQYF.

Comment on this clonotype: At one end, the junction sequence differs from germline, possibly due to a read error. The chain uses TRBV6-1 and TRBJ2-2, with 7 bases fitting TRBD1. Germline V gene data show CDR1 as MNHNS and CDR2 as SASEGT. This CDR3 is 15 amino acids long. For the CDR3, the DNA is TGTGCCAGCAGCGAGGGGGCGCGAGGGACCGGGGATCTGTTCTTT. This translates into CASSEGARGTGDLFF.

This clonotype was observed at least ten times. The rearrangement uses TRBV7-3 and TRBJ2-2; the D gene is possibly TRBD1 (6 bases). The V end lost 5 bases, the J end lost 1 base, and 11 bases lay between the germline ends. The CDR3 loop spans 15 amino acids. Germline V gene lookup returns CDR1 SGHTA and CDR2 FQGTGA. CDR3 residues: CASSQVGGNTGELFF. The CDR3 nucleotides are TGTGCCAGCAGCCAAGTAGGGGGGAACACCGGGGAGCTGTTTTTT.

This clonotype appeared many times. The CDR3 sequence: CSVMGQSASYEQYF. The CDR3 nucleotides read TGCAGCGTTATGGGACAGTCCGCCTCCTACGAGCAGTACTTC. The chain joins TRBV29-1 to TRBJ2-7; 7 bases map to TRBD1. J was trimmed by 0 bases and V by 5 bases; bases with no gene match: 7. The CDR3 totals 14 residues. Germline V gives CDR1 SQVTM, CDR2 ANQGSEA.

This clonotype showed up many times. V is TRBV3-1 and J is TRBJ1-6; D remains unclear. Trimming left V 3 bases short and J 5 bases short, with 8 bases between. The germline V gene has CDR1 LGHDT and CDR2 YNNKEL (reference sequence). This CDR3 has 14 amino acids. CDR3 coding DNA: TGTGCCAGCAGCCATGGCGGACATAATTCACCCCTCCACTTT. It specifies CASSHGGHNSPLHF.

This clonotype was counted many times. The V gene is TRBV20-1, the J gene TRBJ2-1; TRBD2 matches at 7 bases. This CDR3 is built from 13 residues. The trim removed 5 bases at V and 3 bases at J, leaving 4 bases unmatched. CDR1 and CDR2 (germline): DFQATT, SNEGSKA (reference sequence). CDR3 in amino acids: CSAGGGDYNEQFF. CDR3 sequence (DNA): TGCAGTGCTGGTGGGGGGGACTACAATGAGCAGTTCTTC.

There are many counts of this clonotype. The chain combines TRBV5-1 with TRBJ1-2; D not certain. The V and J ends lost 0 bases and 6 bases respectively, with 12 bases between them. This CDR3 is 14 amino acids long. Germline V gives CDR1 SGHRS, CDR2 YFSETQ. The CDR3 sequence is CASSLGRVGDGYTF. The CDR3 nucleotides read TGCGCCAGCAGCTTGGGTCGCGTGGGAGATGGCTACACCTTC.

A remark on this clonotype: The junction departs from the called germline gene at one end, perhaps through a read error. V gene TRBV6-2 or TRBV6-3 combines with J gene TRBJ1-1; 7 bases agree with TRBD1. The germline CDR1 and CDR2 sequences are MNHEY and SVGEGT. The CDR3 extends over 17 amino acids. In nucleotides, the CDR3 is TGTGCCAGCAGTTACTCGTTTCAGGGGGAAATGAACACTGTAGCTTTCTTT. This sequence encodes CASSYSFQGEMNTVAFF.

This clonotype showed up many times. This chain uses TRBV12-3 or TRBV12-4 with TRBJ2-7; D is uncertain. This CDR3 comprises 14 residues. V lost 3 bases, J lost 0 bases, and 9 bases lay in between. The CDR3: CASSFSGDSYEQYF. In DNA form, the CDR3 reads TGTGCCAGCAGTTTTTCAGGAGACTCCTACGAGCAGTACTTC.